This is a list of T cell receptor beta chains from one sample in a study of cytomegalovirus exposure and HLA in healthy donors. Sequenced by immunoSEQ multiplex PCR; TCRdb stores in-frame clones only, minus some. The sample yields 130,000 to 150,000 clones, roughly 80% seen once. The sequencing input was PBMCs. The receptors come from a woman in her forties or fifties in good health and CMV-seropositive. Each CDR3 is given with its conserved first and last residue. A D gene is named only where the DNA matches it firmly. Some rows have no size entry. The others give once, few or many, or a class for an expanded clone.

once	.	TRBJ2-7	TRBV19	CASSLSAASSYEQYF	TGTGCCAGTAGTCTCTCAGCGGCAAGCTCCTACGAGCAGTACTTC
once	TRBD1	TRBJ2-1	TRBV5-1	CASSLASDGQGKGEQFF	TGCGCCAGCAGCTTGGCCTCGGATGGACAGGGAAAGGGTGAGCAGTTCTTC
.	.	TRBJ2-3	TRBV5-1	CASSTGPGADTQYF	TGCGCCAGCTCAACGGGACCGGGAGCAGATACGCAGTATTTT
once	.	TRBJ2-2	TRBV28	CASSVQTGELFF	TGTGCCAGCAGTGTCCAAACCGGGGAGCTGTTTTTT
few	.	TRBJ1-3	TRBV5-1	CASREQGFSGNTIYF	TGCGCCAGCAGGGAACAGGGCTTCTCTGGAAACACCATATATTTT
.	.	TRBJ1-2	TRBV19	CASSPQSDNYGYTF	TGTGCCAGTAGTCCCCAAAGCGACAACTATGGCTACACCTTC
.	.	TRBJ2-3	TRBV5-4	CASSLAVGGGTDTQYF	TGTGCCAGCAGCTTGGCCGTCGGGGGTGGAACAGATACGCAGTATTTT
.	.	TRBJ2-5	TRBV5-1	CASSLAGQQETQYF	TGCGCCAGCAGCCTAGCCGGACAGCAAGAGACCCAGTACTTC
.	.	TRBJ2-5	TRBV11-1	CASSLALETAQETQYF	TGTGCCAGCAGCTTAGCGCTAGAGACGGCCCAAGAGACCCAGTACTTC
.	.	TRBJ1-5	TRBV19	CASTLTGWPQHF	TGTGCCAGTACCCTTACAGGATGGCCCCAGCATTTT
.	TRBD1	TRBJ2-7	TRBV7-9	CASSPGTGGREQYF	TGTGCCAGCAGCCCAGGGACAGGGGGAAGGGAGCAGTACTTC
.	.	TRBJ1-5	TRBV28	CASSLTLGGSNQPQHF	TGTGCCAGCAGTTTGACGCTAGGCGGTAGCAATCAGCCCCAGCATTTT
medium-sized	.	TRBJ1-6	TRBV21-1	CASSKAQKGLNSPLHF	TGTGCCAGCAGCAAAGCGCAGAAGGGGCTGAATTCACCCCTCCACTTT
.	.	TRBJ2-7	TRBV6-1	CASSHRTLEQYF	TGTGCCAGCAGTCACAGAACCCTCGAGCAGTACTTC
.	.	TRBJ2-7	TRBV5-1	CASSLGVYEQYF	TGCGCCAGCAGCTTGGGTGTATACGAGCAGTACTTC
.	.	TRBJ2-5	TRBV6-1	CASSEGLGLGETQYF	TGTGCCAGCAGTGAAGGTCTGGGGCTAGGGGAGACCCAGTACTTC
.	TRBD1	TRBJ2-2	TRBV30	CAWSVQGATGELFF	TGTGCCTGGAGTGTACAGGGGGCGACCGGGGAGCTGTTTTTT
once	TRBD1	TRBJ1-5	TRBV30	CACTKGGGGNQPQHF	TGTGCCTGTACTAAAGGGGGCGGCGGCAATCAGCCCCAGCATTTT
.	.	TRBJ2-3	TRBV15	CATSSHTDTQYF	TGTGCCACCAGCTCCCACACAGATACGCAGTATTTT
once	TRBD1	TRBJ1-5	TRBV29-1	CSVLFTGTAFSNQPQHF	TGCAGCGTGTTATTTACCGGGACAGCCTTTAGCAATCAGCCCCAGCATTTT
.	.	TRBJ2-3	TRBV9	CASSGFGGLDTQYF	TGTGCCAGCAGCGGCTTCGGGGGGCTAGATACGCAGTATTTT
.	.	TRBJ2-2	TRBV25-1	CASSKVTNTGELFF	TGTGCCAGCAGTAAAGTAACAAACACCGGGGAGCTGTTTTTT
few	TRBD1	TRBJ2-2	TRBV4-1	CASSRQGLVTGELFF	TGCGCCAGCAGCCGACAGGGTTTGGTTACCGGGGAGCTGTTTTTT
.	TRBD1	TRBJ2-2	TRBV5-6	CASSYDRVPNTGELFF	TGTGCCAGCAGCTACGACAGGGTTCCGAACACCGGGGAGCTGTTTTTT
.	TRBD1	TRBJ1-6	TRBV7-9	CASLHSDRDRNSPLHF	TGTGCCAGCCTCCATTCGGACAGGGATAGGAATTCACCCCTCCACTTT
.	.	TRBJ1-1	TRBV27	CASSPSAGATRTTEAFF	TGTGCCAGCAGTCCCTCGGCAGGCGCTACCCGAACAACTGAAGCTTTCTTT
once	.	TRBJ2-5	TRBV7-6	CASSSGAETQYF	TGTGCCAGCAGCTCCGGTGCTGAGACCCAGTACTTC
.	TRBD2	TRBJ2-7	TRBV7-2	CASSPQGSGSYEQYF	TGTGCCAGCAGCCCGCAAGGTAGCGGGTCCTACGAGCAGTACTTC
.	.	TRBJ2-5	TRBV30	CAWSRETQYF	TGTGCCTGGAGCCGGGAGACCCAGTACTTC
.	TRBD2	TRBJ2-1	TRBV12-5	CASGLYVGGVDEQFF	TGTGCTAGTGGTTTGTATGTCGGGGGGGTCGATGAGCAGTTCTTC
.	TRBD1	TRBJ1-2	TRBV6-5	CASSRGTGDYGYTF	TGTGCCAGCAGCCGTGGGACAGGGGACTATGGCTACACCTTC
.	.	TRBJ1-1	TRBV7-3	CASSLNGRGTEAFF	TGTGCCAGCAGCTTAAATGGAAGAGGGACTGAAGCTTTCTTT
.	.	TRBJ2-5	TRBV7-2	CASSLDPDPQETQYF	TGTGCCAGCAGCTTAGACCCAGATCCCCAAGAGACCCAGTACTTC
few	TRBD1	TRBJ1-5	TRBV6-6	CASRMPGQINQPQHF	TGTGCCAGCAGAATGCCGGGACAGATCAATCAGCCCCAGCATTTT
.	.	TRBJ1-1	TRBV9	CASSPYPNTEAFF	TGTGCCAGCAGCCCTTATCCCAACACTGAAGCTTTCTTT
.	.	TRBJ2-2	TRBV6-1	CAGGHPNTGELFF	TGTGCCGGGGGACACCCGAACACCGGGGAGCTGTTTTTT
.	TRBD1	TRBJ1-1	TRBV28	CASSPPGQGVINTEAFF	TGTGCCAGCAGCCCCCCGGGACAGGGGGTTATAAACACTGAAGCTTTCTTT
.	TRBD1	TRBJ2-5	TRBV9	CASTTGGAETQYF	TGTGCCAGCACGACAGGGGGGGCAGAGACCCAGTACTTC
.	.	TRBJ2-5	TRBV29-1	CSAGESGAETQYF	TGCAGCGCAGGCGAGTCAGGGGCGGAGACCCAGTACTTC
.	.	TRBJ1-5	TRBV19	CASSIDNSNQPQHF	TGTGCCAGTAGTATTGACAATAGCAATCAGCCCCAGCATTTT
.	.	TRBJ2-1	TRBV19	CASSDKTHNEQFF	TGTGCCAGCAGTGATAAAACACACAATGAGCAGTTCTTC
.	TRBD1	TRBJ2-3	TRBV7-3	CASSDRGTDTQYF	TGTGCCAGCAGCGACAGGGGCACAGATACGCAGTATTTT
.	.	TRBJ2-3	TRBV9	CASSVGAGARLSTDTQYF	TGTGCCAGCAGCGTAGGCGCGGGGGCCCGACTTAGCACAGATACGCAGTATTTT
.	.	TRBJ2-7	TRBV7-2	CASSAGAWEQYF	TGTGCCAGCAGCGCGGGGGCTTGGGAGCAGTACTTC
.	.	TRBJ1-5	TRBV27	CASQENSNQPQHF	TGTGCCAGTCAAGAGAATAGCAATCAGCCCCAGCATTTT
medium-sized	TRBD2	TRBJ2-7	TRBV9	CASSVVGGDEQYF	TGTGCCAGCAGCGTAGTGGGAGGGGACGAGCAGTACTTC
.	TRBD1	TRBJ2-2	TRBV30	CAWANRDRHTGELFF	TGTGCCTGGGCCAATCGGGACAGGCACACCGGGGAGCTGTTTTTT
few	TRBD1	TRBJ2-7	TRBV29-1	CSVEGSDRVIYEQYF	TGCAGCGTTGAGGGATCGGACAGGGTCATATACGAGCAGTACTTC
.	.	TRBJ1-5	TRBV29-1	CSVQGQYNQPQHF	TGCAGCGTTCAAGGACAGTACAATCAGCCCCAGCATTTT
.	.	TRBJ1-4	TRBV4-3	CASSHGRLGTNEKLFF	TGCGCCAGCAGCCATGGCAGACTGGGAACTAATGAAAAACTGTTTTTT
few	.	TRBJ1-5	TRBV7-8	CASSLDPSGLNQPQHF	TGTGCCAGCAGCTTAGATCCTTCTGGGCTCAATCAGCCCCAGCATTTT
.	.	TRBJ2-5	TRBV7-9	CASITTTYQETQYF	TGTGCCAGCATTACAACTACGTACCAAGAGACCCAGTACTTC
few	.	TRBJ2-3	TRBV5-6	CASSPGIGRTDTQYF	TGTGCCAGCAGCCCCGGGATCGGTAGGACAGATACGCAGTATTTT